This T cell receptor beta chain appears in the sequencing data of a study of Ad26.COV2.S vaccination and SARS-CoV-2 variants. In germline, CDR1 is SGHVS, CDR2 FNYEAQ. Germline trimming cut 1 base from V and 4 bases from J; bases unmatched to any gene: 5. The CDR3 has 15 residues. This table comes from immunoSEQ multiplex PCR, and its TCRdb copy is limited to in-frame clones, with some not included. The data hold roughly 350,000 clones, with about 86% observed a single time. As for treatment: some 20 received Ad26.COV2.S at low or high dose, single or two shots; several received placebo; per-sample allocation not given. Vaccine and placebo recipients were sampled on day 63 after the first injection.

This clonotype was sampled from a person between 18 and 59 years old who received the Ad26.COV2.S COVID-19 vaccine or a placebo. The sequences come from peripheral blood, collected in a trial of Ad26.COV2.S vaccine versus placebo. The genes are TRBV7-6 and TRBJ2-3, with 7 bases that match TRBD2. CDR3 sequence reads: CASSLGTRGADTQYF. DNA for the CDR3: TGTGCCAGCAGCTTAGGGACTAGGGGAGCAGATACGCAGTATTTT.